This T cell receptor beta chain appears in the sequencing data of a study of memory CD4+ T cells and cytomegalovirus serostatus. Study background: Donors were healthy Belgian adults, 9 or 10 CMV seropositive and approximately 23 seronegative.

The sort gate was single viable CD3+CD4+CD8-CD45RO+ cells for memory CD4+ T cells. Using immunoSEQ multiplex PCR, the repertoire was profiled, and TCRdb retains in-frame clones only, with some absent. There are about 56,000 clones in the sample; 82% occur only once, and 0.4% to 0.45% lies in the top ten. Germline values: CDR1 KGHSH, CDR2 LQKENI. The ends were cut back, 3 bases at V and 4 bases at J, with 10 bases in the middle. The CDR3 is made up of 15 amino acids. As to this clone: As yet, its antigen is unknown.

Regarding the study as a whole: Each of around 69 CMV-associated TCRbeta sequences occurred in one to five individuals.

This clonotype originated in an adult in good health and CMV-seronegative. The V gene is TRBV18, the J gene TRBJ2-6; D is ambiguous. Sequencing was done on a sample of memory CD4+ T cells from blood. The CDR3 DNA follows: TGTGCCAGCTCACCCCTCATAACCGGGGCCAACGTCCTGACTTTC. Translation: CASSPLITGANVLTF.